Listed below are T cell receptor beta chains from one sample, sequenced in a study of T cell responses to AZD1222 COVID-19 vaccine. Assay: immunoSEQ multiplex PCR; the TCRdb copy retains only in-frame clones and omits some. This sample yields 80,000 to 100,000 clones, of which about 86% are seen a single time; around 5.9% belongs to the top ten. The sample consisted of peripheral blood, taken on day 0 of AZD1222 vaccination. The receptors originated from an adult in good health. CDR3s include the opening cysteine and the closing phenylalanine or tryptophan. Each record gives: clone size, D gene, J gene, V gene, CDR3 DNA, CDR3 protein. The D gene is left open where the match is weak. For some rows the clone size is stated as once, few or many, or as a class when expanded; others skip it.

>-|TRBD2|TRBJ2-7|TRBV24-1
TGTGCCACCAGTGCGGGCACACTAGCGGGAGAATTTTATCGAGAGCAGTACTTC
CATSAGTLAGEFYREQYF
>-|TRBD1|TRBJ1-6|TRBV19
TGTGCCAGTGGAAAGGACAGGGATTCACCCCTCCACTTT
CASGKDRDSPLHF
>-|-|TRBJ2-1|TRBV12-3/TRBV12-4
TGTGCCAGCAGTTTCCAAGGGGGTGAGCAGTTCTTC
CASSFQGGEQFF
>-|-|TRBJ1-5|TRBV10-3
TGTGCCATCAGTGACACCCTGGGGGGCAATCAGCCCCAGCATTTT
CAISDTLGGNQPQHF
>-|-|TRBJ1-1|TRBV2
TGTGCCAGCAAGGTCTCGACCCAGGGAGCTTTCTTT
CASKVSTQGAFF
>-|-|TRBJ2-1|TRBV30
TGTGCCTCAGGGAGTAATGAGCAGTTCTTC
CASGSNEQFF
>-|-|TRBJ1-1|TRBV12-3/TRBV12-4
TGTGCCAGCAGTTTAGCGGGGAACACTGAAGCTTTCTTT
CASSLAGNTEAFF
>-|-|TRBJ1-5|TRBV10-2
TGCGCCAGCAGCTCCGAGAGTCGCAATCAGCCCCAGCATTTT
CASSSESRNQPQHF
>-|-|TRBJ1-1|TRBV5-8
TGTGCCAGCAGCTTGGGTGGGAACACTGAAGCTTTCTTT
CASSLGGNTEAFF
>-|-|TRBJ2-7|TRBV7-2
TGTGCCAGCAGCTTAACAGGGCTGACCTACGAGCAGTACTTC
CASSLTGLTYEQYF
>once|-|TRBJ2-5|TRBV6-5
TGTGCCAGCAGTTACTCGTTTGCGGGCCACGAGACCCAGTACTTC
CASSYSFAGHETQYF
>-|-|TRBJ2-5|TRBV5-5
TGTGCCAGCAGCTTGGCCGGTACGAACCAAGAGACCCAGTACTTC
CASSLAGTNQETQYF
>-|-|TRBJ2-5|TRBV6-5
TGTGCCAGCAGTTACTCGACGGTAGGAAACCAAGAGACCCAGTACTTC
CASSYSTVGNQETQYF
>-|-|TRBJ2-7|TRBV11-3
TGTGCCAGCAGCTTAATGGCCACCTCCTACGAGCAGTACTTC
CASSLMATSYEQYF
>-|-|TRBJ2-3|TRBV15
TGTGCCACCGGTACGCGGTCGGGAGTTGACACAGATACGCAGTATTTT
CATGTRSGVDTDTQYF
>-|-|TRBJ1-2|TRBV2
TGTGCCAGCCGGGCTAACTATGGCTACACCTTC
CASRANYGYTF
>-|TRBD1|TRBJ2-5|TRBV5-4
TGTGCCAGCAGCCCCGGGACAGCCCAAGAGACCCAGTACTTC
CASSPGTAQETQYF
>-|-|TRBJ1-6|TRBV5-6
TGTGCCAGCGGCCGACGGGAGATAAATTCACCCCTCCACTTT
CASGRREINSPLHF
>-|-|TRBJ1-4|TRBV28
TGTGCCAGCAGTTTAGGGGGGCTAGGGGAAAAACTGTTTTTT
CASSLGGLGEKLFF
>-|-|TRBJ2-3|TRBV11-3
TGTGCCAGCAGCTTAGCCTCGGGACACCACACAGATACGCAGTATTTT
CASSLASGHHTDTQYF
>-|-|TRBJ1-1|TRBV10-1
TGCGCCAGCAGTGAGGGTCCGAACACTGAAGCTTTCTTT
CASSEGPNTEAFF
>-|-|TRBJ1-6|TRBV9
TGTGCCAGCAGCAATCCCAAGTCCGTCACGTACTCCTATAATTCACCCCTCCACTTT
CASSNPKSVTYSYNSPLHF
>-|-|TRBJ2-7|TRBV6-1
TGTGCCAGCAGTGAAATGCGCTACGAGCAGTACTTC
CASSEMRYEQYF
>once|-|TRBJ1-1|TRBV11-1
TGTGCCAGCAGCTTTGGGCACCGAAACACTGAAGCTTTCTTT
CASSFGHRNTEAFF
>-|TRBD1|TRBJ2-7|TRBV6-1
TGTGCCAGCAGTGAACGACAGGGGTTGGGCGAGCAGTACTTC
CASSERQGLGEQYF
>once|TRBD2|TRBJ2-3|TRBV29-1
TGCAGCGTTCGTTCTGGGACTAGCGCTAGCACAGATACGCAGTATTTT
CSVRSGTSASTDTQYF
>-|TRBD1|TRBJ1-4|TRBV7-6
TGTGCCAGCAGCACAGGGGATGTGGGTGAAAAACTGTTTTTT
CASSTGDVGEKLFF
>once|-|TRBJ2-1|TRBV5-4
TGTGCCAGCAGCTTGACCACTAGCTTTGAGCAGTTCTTC
CASSLTTSFEQFF
>-|-|TRBJ1-5|TRBV27
TGTGCCAGCAGTTTAAGGGGAATCAATCAGCCCCAGCATTTT
CASSLRGINQPQHF
>-|TRBD1|TRBJ1-2|TRBV6-1
TGTGCCAGCAGTGAAACCGGGACAGGTCTCCCCAATGGCTACACCTTC
CASSETGTGLPNGYTF